Following are 26 T cell receptor beta chains from one sample sequenced in a study of beta chain features in type 1 diabetes. Reverse transcribing all isolated RNA meant expressed TCRB transcripts were sequenced. Clones were sequenced by immunoSEQ multiplex PCR, and TCRdb holds only the in-frame ones, with some missing. This table holds under 400,000 clones, around 20% found once. The sequenced material came from naive CD4+ T cells from blood. The receptors shown here come from a woman aged 18-29 years in good health.

The chain has TRBV7-9 and TRBJ2-5; TRBD1 aligns across 9 bases. Germline V lookup: CDR1 SEHNR, CDR2 FQNEAQ (reference sequence). J was trimmed by 5 bases and V by 5 bases; bases with no gene match: 3. This CDR3 comprises 13 residues. The DNA of the CDR3 is TGTGCCAGCAGCACAGGGGGCACGGAGACCCAGTACTTC. Its protein product is CASSTGGTETQYF.

This clone was seen a handful of times. The rearrangement links TRBV5-6 to TRBJ2-7; 13 bases fit TRBD2. V was pared by 4 bases and J by 6 bases, with 7 bases of the junction left unmatched. The CDR3 is made up of 15 amino acids. Germline CDR1 SGHDT, CDR2 YYEEEE. In nucleotides, the CDR3 is TGTGCCAGCAGCGTGGGTGGACTAGCGGGAGTCGAGCAGTACTTC. Its protein product is CASSVGGLAGVEQYF.

V usage is TRBV18 and J usage is TRBJ2-1; 10 nucleotides align to TRBD1. In germline, CDR1 is KGHSH, CDR2 LQKENI. The CDR3 runs 13 residues. V was pared by 6 bases and J by 9 bases, with 5 bases of the junction left unmatched. Here the CDR3 reads CASSPGQGSEQFF. The DNA for the CDR3 is TGTGCCAGCTCCCCGGGACAGGGGAGTGAGCAGTTCTTC.

This chain joins TRBV9 and TRBJ2-7; D perhaps matches TRBD2 (7 bases). CDR1 SGDLS and CDR2 YYNGEE come from the germline V gene. This CDR3 has 14 residues. Trimming pared 4 bases from V and 2 bases from J, leaving 13 bases between. CDR3 residues: CASSKGGLAYEQYF. The CDR3 DNA follows: TGTGCCAGCAGCAAGGGGGGGTTAGCCTACGAGCAGTACTTC.

This clone has more than one count but fewer than ten. This chain connects TRBV9 to TRBJ2-3; TRBD1 is a possible D gene (6 bases). The CDR3 totals 14 residues. CDR1 is SGDLS, CDR2 YYNGEE, per germline. The germline V and J ends were trimmed by 7 bases and 3 bases, with 15 bases remaining between them. The CDR3 DNA follows: TGTGCCAGCCGGGGCAGGGGTAGTACAGATACGCAGTATTTT. Its translation is CASRGRGSTDTQYF. The whole variable domain, remainder taken from reference TRBV9 and TRBJ2-3, is DSGVTQTPKHLITATGQRVTLRCSPRSGDLSVYWYQQSLDQGLQFLIQYYNGEERAKGNILERFSAQQFPDLHSELNLSSLELGDSALYFCASRGRGSTDTQYFGPGTRLTVL.

This CDR3 reads CASSFAGGYNEQFF. The CDR3 DNA reads as TGTGCCAGCAGTTTCGCAGGAGGCTACAATGAGCAGTTCTTC. The chain is built from TRBV6-1 and TRBJ2-1; TRBD2 might be the D (5 bases). Trimming removed 5 bases at V and 3 bases at J, with 11 bases between. Germline V lookup: CDR1 MNHNS, CDR2 SASEGT. This CDR3 has 14 amino acids.

V gene TRBV13 combines with J gene TRBJ2-2; 9 nucleotides agree with TRBD1. CDR1 and CDR2 (germline): PRHDT, FYEKMQ (reference sequence). The CDR3 is made up of 16 amino acids. With 2 bases clipped from V and 4 bases from J, the junction kept 5 bases outside the gene matches. Here the CDR3 reads CASSLRDRAGTGELFF. The CDR3 DNA sequence: TGTGCCAGCAGCTTACGGGACAGGGCGGGCACCGGGGAGCTGTTTTTT. Variable domain in full (rest from reference TRBV13 and TRBJ2-2): AAGVIQSPRHLIKEKRETATLKCYPIPRHDTVYWYQQGPGQDPQFLISFYEKMQSDKGSIPDRFSAQQFSDYHSELNMSSLELGDSALYFCASSLRDRAGTGELFFGEGSRLTVL.

This clone was observed a few times. The chain has TRBV28 and TRBJ1-1; maybe TRBD1 (6 bases). V was pared by 6 bases and J by 3 bases, with 11 bases between. CDR1 and CDR2 (germline): MDHEN, SYDVKM. There are 13 residues in the CDR3. The CDR3 loop is CASSPGHHTEAFF. The CDR3 DNA reads as TGTGCCAGCAGCCCGGGACACCACACTGAAGCTTTCTTT.

The V call is TRBV7-9, the J call TRBJ2-5; D is perhaps TRBD2 (6 bases). CDR1 and CDR2 from the germline V gene are SEHNR and FQNEAQ (reference sequence). V was shortened by 3 bases and J by 0 bases, with 8 bases between the two germline ends. The CDR3 is made up of 14 amino acids. For the CDR3, the DNA is TGTGCCAGCAGCTTCGGGACTCACCAAGAGACCCAGTACTTC. This encodes CASSFGTHQETQYF.

This clone has only a few counts. The V gene is TRBV28, the J gene TRBJ2-7; 12 positions agree with TRBD2. V was pared by 7 bases and J by 7 bases, with 11 bases of the junction left unmatched. Germline loops: CDR1 MDHEN, CDR2 SYDVKM. The CDR3 length is 15 residues. The CDR3 spells CASTLPLAGGREQYF. The DNA for the CDR3 is TGTGCCAGCACCCTACCCCTAGCGGGAGGGCGGGAGCAGTACTTC. The variable domain in full, with the rest retrieved from reference TRBV28 and TRBJ2-7, is DVKVTQSSRYLVKRTGEKVFLECVQDMDHENMFWYRQDPGLGLRLIYFSYDVKMKEKGDIPEGYSVSREKKERFSLILESASTNQTSMYLCASTLPLAGGREQYFGPGTRLTVT.

The chain recombines TRBV11-2 with TRBJ2-7; 7 bases fit TRBD1. The J segment lost 4 bases and the V segment lost 5 bases, leaving 8 bases of the junction unmatched. Germline lookup yields CDR1 SGHAT and CDR2 FQNNGV. CDR3 length: 14 residues. The CDR3 here is CASSLTGQRYEQYF. Written as DNA, the CDR3 is TGTGCCAGCAGCCTCACGGGACAGCGATACGAGCAGTACTTC.

In this sample, this clone turned up a few times. The V and J genes are TRBV18 and TRBJ2-1, with D unclear. The CDR3 runs to 13 residues. Germline CDR1 reads KGHSH; CDR2 reads LQKENI. Trimming removed 3 bases at V and 7 bases at J, with 10 bases between. The CDR3 DNA follows: TGTGCCAGCTCACCGAGTAGCACGAATGAGCAGTTCTTC. This translates into CASSPSSTNEQFF. Full variable domain (missing parts from reference TRBV18 and TRBJ2-1): NAGVMQNPRHLVRRRGQEARLRCSPMKGHSHVYWYRQLPEEGLKFMVYLQKENIIDESGMPKERFSAEFPKEGPSILRIQQVVRGDSAAYFCASSPSSTNEQFFGPGTRLTVL.

The V call is TRBV5-1, the J call TRBJ2-3, with TRBD1 identical over 9 bases. CDR1 and CDR2 (germline): SGHRS, YFSETQ. This CDR3 has 15 residues. With V trimmed by 2 bases and J by 5 bases, 6 bases remained unmatched. The CDR3 spells CASSFGDRVGDTQYF. CDR3 in DNA: TGCGCCAGCAGCTTTGGGGACAGGGTTGGAGATACGCAGTATTTT.

This clone turned up a few times. This rearrangement joins TRBV29-1 to TRBJ2-5; TRBD1 agrees at 9 bases. Germline trimming cut 7 bases from V and 4 bases from J; bases unmatched to any gene: 4. The germline V gene encodes CDR1 SQVTM and CDR2 ANQGSEA. The CDR3 runs 12 residues. CDR3 sequence reads: CSGYRGRETQYF. The CDR3 nucleotides read TGCAGCGGCTACAGGGGGCGAGAGACCCAGTACTTC.

This clone was recorded a few times. The chain couples TRBV7-9 to TRBJ1-1, with D possibly TRBD1 on 6 matching bases. There are 14 residues in the CDR3. The germline V and J ends were trimmed by 5 bases and 3 bases, with 13 bases remaining between them. Germline CDR1 SEHNR, CDR2 FQNEAQ (reference sequence). The CDR3 DNA follows: TGTGCCAGCAGCCAGACAGGTGATGACACTGAAGCTTTCTTT. Protein sequence: CASSQTGDDTEAFF.

The chain employs TRBV7-9 and TRBJ2-3; 9 nucleotides agree with TRBD2. J gave up 5 bases and V 5 bases, and 11 bases lay outside the gene matches. The CDR3 length is 16 residues. CDR1 and CDR2 from the germline V gene are SEHNR and FQNEAQ (reference sequence). CDR3 residues: CASSLSGSGGGDTQYF. CDR3 DNA sequence: TGTGCCAGCAGCCTCTCGGGTAGCGGGGGAGGAGATACGCAGTATTTT.

This clone was observed a few times. The V gene is TRBV5-6, the J gene TRBJ1-1, with D possibly matching TRBD1 (5 bases). Trimming stripped 0 bases from V and 6 bases from J, with 12 bases between. CDR1 is SGHDT and CDR2 is YYEEEE in the germline V gene. The CDR3 spans 14 residues. In DNA form, the CDR3 reads TGTGCCAGCAGCTTGGGGGAGGGGTGGTCTGAAGCTTTCTTT. Translation: CASSLGEGWSEAFF.

This clone was detected only a few times. The V gene is TRBV2, the J gene TRBJ2-2; 7 bases match TRBD1. Trimming at V came to 5 bases and at J to 2 bases, leaving 8 bases not matched to a gene. The CDR3 is 16 residues long. The germline V gene has CDR1 SNHLY and CDR2 FYNNEI. This chain's CDR3 is CASSRDRVSNTGELFF. Written as DNA, the CDR3 is TGTGCCAGCAGTAGGGACAGAGTGTCTAACACCGGGGAGCTGTTTTTT.

This clone has more than one count but fewer than ten. The chain uses TRBV5-1 and TRBJ1-1; a weak D match, TRBD1 (6 bases). Germline-derived CDR1 and CDR2 are SGHRS and YFSETQ. This CDR3 has 14 residues. Trimming removed 4 bases at V and 2 bases at J, with 12 bases between. The CDR3 DNA is TGCGCCAGCAGCGTGACAGGACCCAACACTGAAGCTTTCTTT. The encoded protein is CASSVTGPNTEAFF.

This sequence joins TRBV6-7 and TRBJ2-1; TRBD2 might be the D (6 bases). TRBV6-7 is assigned to the ORF class and has an uncertain function. The CDR3 is 11 residues long. Trimming stripped 0 bases from V and 12 bases from J, with 6 bases between. Written as DNA, the CDR3 is TGTGCCAGCAGTTACTCGGGGGGGCAGTTCTTC. This sequence encodes CASSYSGGQFF.

V and J are TRBV14 and TRBJ1-1, with D perhaps TRBD1 (5 bases). Germline CDR1 reads SGHDN; CDR2 reads FVKESK. Trimming removed 4 bases from V and 4 bases from J, with 16 bases in between. The CDR3 has 15 amino acids. CDR3 coding DNA: TGTGCCAGCAGCCCCCGGACAATCTGGGGCACTGAAGCTTTCTTT. Protein: CASSPRTIWGTEAFF.

The chain carries TRBV7-9 and TRBJ2-7; 8 bases are shared with TRBD1. V was pared by 3 bases and J by 4 bases, with 11 bases of the junction left unmatched. Germline lookup yields CDR1 SEHNR and CDR2 FQNEAQ (reference sequence). The CDR3 totals 16 residues. The CDR3 nucleotides are TGTGCCAGCAGCTTGCCCGACAGGGGCATGGGGTACGAGCAGTACTTC. As protein: CASSLPDRGMGYEQYF.

This clone was seen more than once but under ten times. This rearrangement joins TRBV5-1 to TRBJ2-7, with 7 nucleotides matching TRBD2. After removal of 1 base from V and 0 bases from J, the junction contained 7 bases not matched to a gene. Germline V gene data show CDR1 as SGHRS and CDR2 as YFSETQ. The CDR3 consists of 16 residues. CDR3 residues: CASSLPSSGDSYEQYF. CDR3 DNA sequence: TGCGCCAGCAGCTTGCCGTCCAGCGGGGACTCCTACGAGCAGTACTTC.

This clone was detected a few times. The chain links TRBV28 to TRBJ2-7; 8 bases are a match to TRBD2. Trimming cost V 7 bases and J 0 bases; bases outside gene matches: 2. CDR3 length: 13 residues. Germline-derived CDR1 and CDR2 are MDHEN and SYDVKM. Written as DNA, the CDR3 is TGTGCCAGCACCCTAGCGGGCTCCTACGAGCAGTACTTC. The encoded protein is CASTLAGSYEQYF.

CDR3 in DNA: TGTGCCAGCAGCTCAACGTTAGTGCAGTTCTTC. It codes for CASSSTLVQFF. J is TRBJ2-1 and V is TRBV5-6; no clear D. V was trimmed by 3 bases and J by 12 bases, leaving 10 bases between them. This CDR3 is built from 11 residues. CDR1 is SGHDT and CDR2 is YYEEEE in the germline V gene. Together with reference TRBV5-6 and TRBJ2-1, the CDR3 gives the full variable domain: DAGVTQSPTHLIKTRGQQVTLRCSPKSGHDTVSWYQQALGQGPQFIFQYYEEEERQRGNFPDRFSGHQFPNYSSELNVNALLLGDSALYLCASSSTLVQFFGPGTRLTVL.

The chain joins TRBV7-6 to TRBJ2-3; tentative D call: TRBD2 (6 bases). This CDR3 region has 14 residues. V lost 5 bases and J 3 bases, leaving 12 bases between the germline ends. Germline assignment: CDR1 SGHVS and CDR2 FNYEAQ. The CDR3 spells CASSLGTATDTQYF. The CDR3 nucleotides are TGTGCCAGCAGCCTCGGGACTGCTACAGATACGCAGTATTTT.